These 32 T cell receptor beta chains share one sample of origin, sequenced in a study of blood T cell repertoires in COVID-19 (TCRdb year 2020). The library was generated by the immunoSEQ multiplex PCR assay. TCRdb holds this immuneACCESS table with in-frame rearrangements only. Some clones are missing; in checked studies, unresolved V genes explain under half, and the rest has no known cause. This sample is represented by almost 250,000 clones; around 88% of them were singletons. The ten top clones hold about 6% of the sample. The sample comprised peripheral blood. The origin of the receptors is a woman at least 80 years old with COVID-19, enrolled during active disease.

The rearrangement uses TRBV6-5 and TRBJ1-6; D may be TRBD1 (5 bases). Trimming shortened V by 2 bases and J by 6 bases, and 14 bases separated the two germline ends. The CDR3 is made up of 16 amino acids. Per the germline V gene, CDR1 is MNHEY and CDR2 is SVGAGI. CDR3 protein: CASSYGAGVVNSPLHF. The CDR3 nucleotides read TGTGCCAGCAGTTACGGTGCGGGGGTGGTTAATTCACCCCTCCACTTT.

The chain is built from TRBV6-6 and TRBJ1-5; the D is unclear. The germline V gene encodes CDR1 MNHNY and CDR2 SVGAGI (reference sequence). The CDR3 has 15 residues. V was trimmed by 8 bases and J by 0 bases, leaving 14 bases between them. The CDR3 nucleotides read TGTGCCAGCGCTGGGAGTCTCCTTAGCAATCAGCCCCAGCATTTT. Translating it yields CASAGSLLSNQPQHF.

The V and J genes are TRBV5-1 and TRBJ2-3; 7 nucleotides agree with TRBD2. V dropped 3 bases and J dropped 1; count of bases not matched to a gene: 8. Germline CDR1 is SGHRS and CDR2 is YFSETQ. This CDR3 contains 16 residues. The CDR3 region has the DNA TGCGCCAGCAGCTGGGAGGGTGGCCCAGGCACAGATACGCAGTATTTT. This gives the protein CASSWEGGPGTDTQYF.

This clone occurred once. The chain employs TRBV6-6 and TRBJ1-2; D uncertain. Germline-derived CDR1 and CDR2 are MNHNY and SVGAGI (reference sequence). The length of the CDR3 is 13 residues. The ends were cut back, 6 bases at V and 4 bases at J, with 12 bases in the middle. The CDR3: CASSPTGSYGYTF. The CDR3 region has the DNA TGTGCCAGCAGCCCCACGGGGTCCTATGGCTACACCTTC.

The rearrangement joins TRBV5-1 to TRBJ2-2; tentative D call: TRBD2 (6 bases). V dropped 0 bases and J dropped 5 bases, with 8 bases sitting between them. The germline gives CDR1 SGHRS, CDR2 YFSETQ. The CDR3 is 14 amino acids. The CDR3 DNA reads TGCGCCAGCAGCTTGGAGGCGGGAACCGGGGAGCTGTTTTTT. Its protein is CASSLEAGTGELFF.

V gene TRBV5-1 combines with J gene TRBJ2-7; 7 positions agree with TRBD1. J was trimmed by 3 bases and V by 4 bases; bases with no gene match: 7. The CDR3 sequence is 14 residues long. The V gene's germline CDR1 is SGHRS and CDR2 YFSETQ. The DNA for the CDR3 is TGCGCCAGCAGCACGACAGGGTCGGGCTACGAGCAGTACTTC. Its protein is CASSTTGSGYEQYF.

J is TRBJ1-3 and V is TRBV10-2; 9 bases align to TRBD1. The CDR3 is made up of 15 amino acids. V gave up 9 bases and J gave up 3 bases; unmatched junction bases: 9. In germline, CDR1 is WSHSY, CDR2 SAAADI. The CDR3: CASQPGQGNGNTIYF. The CDR3 DNA is TGCGCCAGTCAACCGGGACAGGGTAATGGAAACACCATATATTTT.

The chain couples TRBV5-4 to TRBJ1-3; D gene ambiguous. With 0 bases removed from V and 3 bases from J, the gap between germline ends came to 7 bases. From germline, CDR1 is SGHNT and CDR2 YYREEE (reference sequence). This CDR3 is built from 14 residues. The CDR3 is CASSLAGYGNTIYF. In DNA form, the CDR3 reads TGTGCCAGCAGCTTGGCCGGTTATGGAAACACCATATATTTT.

The V gene is TRBV5-4, the J gene TRBJ2-3, with D possibly TRBD2 on 6 matching bases. Germline V gene lookup returns CDR1 SGHNT and CDR2 YYREEE (reference sequence). V shed 5 bases and J shed 1 base, with 8 bases lying between them. This CDR3 has 13 amino acids. In DNA, the CDR3 is TGTGCCAGCAGGACGGGGGGCACAGATACGCAGTATTTT. It is translated as CASRTGGTDTQYF.

The chain carries TRBV6-5 and TRBJ1-6; 7 nucleotides align to TRBD1. After removal of 8 bases from V and 5 bases from J, the junction contained 6 bases not matched to a gene. This CDR3 is 14 amino acids long. Per germline, CDR1 MNHEY and CDR2 SVGAGI. CDR3 DNA sequence: TGTGCCAGCTTAAGGGACAGAGATAATTCACCCCTCCACTTT. Amino acid sequence: CASLRDRDNSPLHF.

V and J are TRBV6-1 and TRBJ1-1; maybe TRBD1 (5 bases). The CDR3 is 14 residues long. The ends were cut back, 3 bases at V and 5 bases at J, with 13 bases in the middle. Germline CDR1 MNHNS, CDR2 SASEGT. The DNA for the CDR3 is TGTGCCAGCAGTGATAGGGGCCCTGGGACTGAAGCTTTCTTT. It is translated as CASSDRGPGTEAFF.

Turning to this clone: In the same sample, other DNA sequences code for this CDR3. The chain uses TRBV5-1 and TRBJ2-1; TRBD1 matches at 9 bases. V lost 0 bases, J lost 6 bases, and 1 base stayed unmatched. Germline CDR1 is SGHRS and CDR2 is YFSETQ. The CDR3 totals 14 residues. The CDR3 sequence: CASSLGQGGNEQFF. CDR3 nucleotides: TGCGCCAGCAGCTTGGGACAGGGGGGCAATGAGCAGTTCTTC.

The chain has TRBV10-3 and TRBJ2-1; 8 bases agree with TRBD1. Per the germline V gene, CDR1 is ENHRY and CDR2 is SYGVKD. The CDR3 has 12 amino acids. Trimming at V came to 10 bases and at J to 6 bases, leaving 5 bases not matched to a gene. DNA of the CDR3: TGTGCCACCGCCGGACAGGGCAATGAGCAGTTCTTC. Translation gives CATAGQGNEQFF.

This chain uses TRBV19 with TRBJ2-5, with 15 bases fitting TRBD2. Germline loops: CDR1 LNHDA, CDR2 SQIVND (reference sequence). This CDR3 has 16 amino acids. V was clipped by 6 bases and J by 5 bases; unmatched bases: 7. The CDR3 region has the DNA TGTGCCAGTAGGTCCCCCGGGACTAGCGGGGGGGAGACCCAGTACTTC. Amino acid sequence: CASRSPGTSGGETQYF.

In DNA, the CDR3 is TGTGCCAGCAGCCCACAGGGTATGAAGACCCAGTACTTC. Its protein is CASSPQGMKTQYF. The rearrangement joins TRBV5-8 to TRBJ2-5, with a weak D call TRBD1 (6 bases). The ends were cut back, 4 bases at V and 6 bases at J, with 13 bases in the middle. The CDR3 loop spans 13 amino acids. The germline V gene encodes CDR1 SGHTS and CDR2 YDEGEE.

J is TRBJ1-1 and V is TRBV5-1; TRBD1 might be the D (6 bases). The CDR3 sequence is 13 residues long. From germline, CDR1 is SGHRS and CDR2 YFSETQ. V lost 4 bases and J 11 bases, leaving 18 bases between the germline ends. In DNA, the CDR3 is TGCGCCAGCAGCCTGGACAGCCTGAGGGAGGCTTTCTTT. It translates to CASSLDSLREAFF. The full variable domain, in which reference TRBV5-1 and TRBJ1-1 provide the parts outside the CDR3, is KAGVTQTPRYLIKTRGQQVTLSCSPISGHRSVSWYQQTPGQGLQFLFEYFSETQRNKGNFPGRFSGRQFSNSRSEMNVSTLELGDSALYLCASSLDSLREAFFGQGTRLTVV.

The chain combines TRBV27 with TRBJ2-5; 9 bases agree with TRBD1. V dropped 4 bases and J dropped 5; count of bases not matched to a gene: 8. This CDR3 is 15 amino acids long. Germline values: CDR1 MNHEY, CDR2 SMNVEV (reference sequence). CDR3 DNA sequence: TGTGCCAGCAGTTCCGGGACAGGGAGAGGGGAGACCCAGTACTTC. Translated, it gives CASSSGTGRGETQYF.

V is TRBV18 and J is TRBJ1-1, with D hard to call. Trimming cost V 0 bases and J 5 bases, with 10 bases left between them. The CDR3 contains 14 residues. Per the germline V gene, CDR1 is KGHSH and CDR2 is LQKENI. The chain's CDR3 is CASSPPAQPTEAFF. The DNA for the CDR3 is TGTGCCAGCTCACCACCGGCCCAACCGACTGAAGCTTTCTTT.

The genes are TRBV4-1 and TRBJ1-5; D is unclear. V gave up 0 bases and J gave up 0 bases, with 3 bases separating them. Germline CDR1 is MGHRA and CDR2 is YSYEKL. The CDR3 runs to 14 residues. The CDR3 nucleotides read TGCGCCAGCAGCCAAGACCATAGCAATCAGCCCCAGCATTTT. Translation: CASSQDHSNQPQHF.

A note on this clone: This CDR3 is also generated by other DNA sequences in the sample. The genes are TRBV10-3 and TRBJ1-4, with D maybe TRBD1 (5 bases). The CDR3 runs to 16 residues. Trimming took off 4 bases at V and 1 base at J, with 13 bases between the two ends. Germline values: CDR1 ENHRY, CDR2 SYGVKD. The CDR3 nucleotides read TGTGCCATCAGTGTAGGCGGGGGAGGAACTAATGAAAAACTGTTTTTT. As protein: CAISVGGGGTNEKLFF.

Here the CDR3 reads CASSFEGGFNEKLFF. The CDR3 region has the DNA TGCGCCAGCAGCTTTGAAGGGGGCTTTAATGAAAAACTGTTTTTT. The chain combines TRBV5-1 with TRBJ1-4; 7 positions agree with TRBD1. The germline CDR1 and CDR2 sequences are SGHRS and YFSETQ. The ends lost 2 bases at V and 4 bases at J; junction bases unmatched: 5. The CDR3 runs 15 residues.

The rearrangement joins TRBV9 to TRBJ2-1; tentative D call: TRBD1 (6 bases). The CDR3 contains 14 residues. In germline, CDR1 is SGDLS, CDR2 YYNGEE. V lost 4 bases and J lost 8, with 16 bases in between. The CDR3 here is CASSSTTWTDEQFF. CDR3 in DNA: TGTGCCAGCAGCTCAACCACCTGGACAGATGAGCAGTTCTTC. Complete variable domain (other parts from reference TRBV9 and TRBJ2-1): DSGVTQTPKHLITATGQRVTLRCSPRSGDLSVYWYQQSLDQGLQFLIQYYNGEERAKGNILERFSAQQFPDLHSELNLSSLELGDSALYFCASSSTTWTDEQFFGPGTRLTVL.

The chain couples TRBV10-3 to TRBJ1-1; D is perhaps TRBD1 (6 bases). The CDR3 loop spans 16 amino acids. The germline V gene has CDR1 ENHRY and CDR2 SYGVKD. Trimming shortened V by 6 bases and J by 4 bases, and 21 bases separated the two germline ends. The CDR3 DNA sequence: TGTGCCATCAGCAGTGACCGTGGGGGGGCAGGCACTGAAGCTTTCTTT. Its translation is CAISSDRGGAGTEAFF.

CDR3: CASSLESRAGVSEAFF. CDR3 DNA sequence: TGCGCCAGCAGCTTGGAGTCTCGGGCAGGGGTATCTGAAGCTTTCTTT. The V call is TRBV5-1, the J call TRBJ1-1, with a tentative D call TRBD1 (6 bases). The CDR3 totals 16 residues. The germline V gene has CDR1 SGHRS and CDR2 YFSETQ. V dropped 0 bases and J dropped 6 bases, with 18 bases sitting between them.

The chain recombines TRBV10-3 with TRBJ1-1, with D possibly being TRBD1 (5 bases). V shed 8 bases and J shed 1 base, with 14 bases lying between them. This CDR3 contains 14 residues. Germline V gene lookup returns CDR1 ENHRY and CDR2 SYGVKD. The CDR3 coding sequence is TGTGCCATCGCACCAGTACAGGAGAACACTGAAGCTTTCTTT. It specifies CAIAPVQENTEAFF.

The chain joins TRBV9 to TRBJ2-7; TRBD2 is a possible D gene (6 bases). Germline V CDR1 and CDR2: SGDLS, YYNGEE. Trimming took off 4 bases at V and 3 bases at J, with 14 bases between the two ends. The CDR3 totals 14 residues. The CDR3 region is CASSPGTQNYEQYF. CDR3 bases: TGTGCCAGCAGCCCTGGGACTCAAAACTACGAGCAGTACTTC.

The V gene is TRBV19, the J gene TRBJ1-5; no firm D call. V was clipped by 6 bases and J by 0 bases, with 6 bases between them. Germline V gives CDR1 LNHDA, CDR2 SQIVND (reference sequence). The CDR3 covers 13 residues. Here the CDR3 DNA reads TGTGCCAGTAGAGACAATAGCAATCAGCCCCAGCATTTT. Translated, it gives CASRDNSNQPQHF.

This clone was recorded only once. CDR3 sequence: CASSSNRGLYGYTF. The CDR3 DNA reads TGTGCCAGCAGCTCGAACAGGGGCCTCTATGGCTACACCTTC. The rearrangement uses TRBV11-2 and TRBJ1-2, with 7 bases matching TRBD1. V trimming: 4 bases; J trimming: 4 bases; junction bases outside the gene matches: 6. CDR1 is SGHAT, CDR2 FQNNGV, per germline. The CDR3 covers 14 residues.

This chain connects TRBV5-5 to TRBJ1-1; maybe TRBD1 (5 bases). The V gene's germline CDR1 is SGHKS and CDR2 YYEKEE (reference sequence). Trimming stripped 3 bases from V and 1 base from J, with 13 bases between. The CDR3 covers 15 residues. The CDR3 spells CASSYGQGQNTEAFF. The DNA for the CDR3 is TGTGCCAGCAGCTATGGGCAAGGACAGAACACTGAAGCTTTCTTT.

The CDR3 DNA follows: TGTGCCAGCTCAGGAGGGATGGAGACCCAGTACTTC. It encodes CASSGGMETQYF. The chain is built from TRBV18 and TRBJ2-5; a weak D match, TRBD2 (6 bases). The CDR3 covers 12 residues. V was pared by 5 bases and J by 5 bases, with 9 bases between. Germline V CDR1 and CDR2: KGHSH, LQKENI.

The chain combines TRBV6-5 with TRBJ1-1; D uncertain. The CDR3 contains 14 residues. Germline V gene data show CDR1 as MNHEY and CDR2 as SVGAGI. Trimming left V 0 bases short and J 1 base short, with 6 bases between. This CDR3 reads CASSYSPRNTEAFF. The CDR3 DNA reads TGTGCCAGCAGTTACTCTCCCCGGAACACTGAAGCTTTCTTT.

This chain links TRBV12-3 or TRBV12-4 with TRBJ2-1; D gene uncertain. V lost 6 bases and J lost 6, with 12 bases in between. The CDR3 is 13 residues long. CDR3 coding DNA: TGTGCCAGCAGGCTAGTCGGGTCCAATGAGCAGTTCTTC. Translated, it gives CASRLVGSNEQFF.